This T cell receptor beta chain was recovered during a study of OX40 agonist ivuxolimab in advanced cancers. On the study more broadly: Two cutaneous melanoma patients and one hepatocellular carcinoma patient, three in all, had partial responses.

V was shortened by 1 base and J by 0 bases, with 6 bases between the two germline ends. Germline V gene sequence: CDR1 SGHRS, CDR2 YFSETQ. The CDR3 runs 14 residues. Sequenced by immunoSEQ multiplex PCR; TCRdb stores in-frame clones only, minus some. The table shows about 51,000 clones, with 65% to 85% occurring only once. Sequenced material: CD4+ or CD8+ T cells sorted from blood, taken in a trial of the OX40 agonist ivuxolimab. The chain links TRBV5-1 to TRBJ2-3; D remains ambiguous. This receptor was identified in an adult with an advanced solid tumor such as melanoma, head and neck, liver or kidney cancer. CDR3 region: CASSLWLSTDTQYF. CDR3 sequence (DNA): TGCGCCAGCAGCTTGTGGCTTAGCACAGATACGCAGTATTTT.